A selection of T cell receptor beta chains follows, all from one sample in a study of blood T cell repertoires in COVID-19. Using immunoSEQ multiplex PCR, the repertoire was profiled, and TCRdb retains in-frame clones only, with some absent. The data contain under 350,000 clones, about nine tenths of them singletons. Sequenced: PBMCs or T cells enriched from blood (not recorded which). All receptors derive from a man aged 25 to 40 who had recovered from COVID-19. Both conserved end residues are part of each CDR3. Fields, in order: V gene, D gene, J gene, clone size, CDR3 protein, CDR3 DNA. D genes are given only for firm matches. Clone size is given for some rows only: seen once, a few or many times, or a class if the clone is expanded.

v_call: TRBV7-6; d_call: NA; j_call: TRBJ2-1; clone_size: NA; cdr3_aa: CASSRQGNEQFF; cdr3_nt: TGTGCCAGCAGCCGACAAGGCAATGAGCAGTTCTTC
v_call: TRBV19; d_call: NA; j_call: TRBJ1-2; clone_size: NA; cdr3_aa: CASTMGASNYGYTF; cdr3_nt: TGTGCCAGTACAATGGGGGCATCTAACTATGGCTACACCTTC
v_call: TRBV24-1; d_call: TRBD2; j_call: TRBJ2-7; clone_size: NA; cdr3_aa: CATSSSGRSYEQYF; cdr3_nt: TGTGCCACCAGTTCTAGCGGGAGATCCTACGAGCAGTACTTC
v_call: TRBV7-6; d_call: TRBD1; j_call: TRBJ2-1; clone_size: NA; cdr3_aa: CASSSIRQGAYEQFF; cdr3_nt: TGTGCCAGCAGCTCAATAAGACAGGGGGCCTATGAGCAGTTCTTC
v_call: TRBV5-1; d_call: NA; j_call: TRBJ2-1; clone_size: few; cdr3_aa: CASSPIRVPDEQFF; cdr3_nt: TGCGCCAGCAGCCCTATCCGAGTTCCGGATGAGCAGTTCTTC
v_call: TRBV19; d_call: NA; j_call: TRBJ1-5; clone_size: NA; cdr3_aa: CASSITVDQPQHF; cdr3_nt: TGTGCCAGTAGTATAACGGTGGATCAGCCCCAGCATTTT
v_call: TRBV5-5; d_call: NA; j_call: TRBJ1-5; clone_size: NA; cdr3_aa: CASNPVISNQPQHF; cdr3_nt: TGTGCCAGCAACCCAGTGATTAGCAATCAGCCCCAGCATTTT
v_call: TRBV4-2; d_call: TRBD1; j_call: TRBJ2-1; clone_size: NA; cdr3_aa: CASSSTGGAYYNEQFF; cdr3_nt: TGTGCCAGCAGCTCTACAGGGGGCGCATACTACAATGAGCAGTTCTTC
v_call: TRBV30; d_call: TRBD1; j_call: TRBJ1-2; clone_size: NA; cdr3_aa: CAWSGQGGLYGYTF; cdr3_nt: TGTGCCTGGAGTGGTCAGGGGGGCCTCTATGGCTACACCTTC
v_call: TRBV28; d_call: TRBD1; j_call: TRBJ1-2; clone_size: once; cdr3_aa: CASSFLGRLTGDRRYGYTF; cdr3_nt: TGTGCCAGCAGTTTTCTTGGCCGCTTAACAGGGGATAGGCGATATGGCTACACCTTC
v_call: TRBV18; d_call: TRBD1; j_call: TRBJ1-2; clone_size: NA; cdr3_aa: CASSPEQGDYGYTF; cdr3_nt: TGTGCCAGCTCACCAGAACAGGGGGACTATGGCTACACCTTC
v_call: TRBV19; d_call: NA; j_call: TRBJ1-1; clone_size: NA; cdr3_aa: CASSIGSDRTNTEAFF; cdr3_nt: TGTGCCAGTAGTATAGGAAGTGACAGGACTAACACTGAAGCTTTCTTT
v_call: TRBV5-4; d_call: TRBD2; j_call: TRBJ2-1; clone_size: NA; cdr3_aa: CASSFRTGTSGSSGNEQFF; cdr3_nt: TGTGCCAGCAGCTTTAGAACCGGGACTAGCGGTTCGTCTGGCAATGAGCAGTTCTTC
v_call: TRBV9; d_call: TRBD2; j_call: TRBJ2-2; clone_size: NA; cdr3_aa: CASSAGLAGGNTGELFF; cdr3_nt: TGTGCCAGCAGCGCGGGACTAGCGGGGGGGAACACCGGGGAGCTGTTTTTT
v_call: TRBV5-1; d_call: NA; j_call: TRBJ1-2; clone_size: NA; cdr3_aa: CASSLGPGSSGEYGYTF; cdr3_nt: TGCGCCAGCAGCTTGGGCCCCGGGAGTTCAGGAGAATATGGCTACACCTTC
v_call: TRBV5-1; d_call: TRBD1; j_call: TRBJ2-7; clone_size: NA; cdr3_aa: CASSLDGTASYEQYF; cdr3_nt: TGCGCCAGCAGCCTGGACGGGACAGCCTCCTACGAGCAGTACTTC
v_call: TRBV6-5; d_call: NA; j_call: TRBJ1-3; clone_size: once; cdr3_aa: CAAAPGSSGNTIYF; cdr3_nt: TGTGCCGCTGCGCCGGGGAGCTCTGGAAACACCATATATTTT
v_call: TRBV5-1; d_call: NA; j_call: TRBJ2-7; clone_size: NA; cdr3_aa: CASSLVAGPYEQYF; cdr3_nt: TGCGCCAGCAGCTTGGTGGCAGGTCCCTACGAGCAGTACTTC
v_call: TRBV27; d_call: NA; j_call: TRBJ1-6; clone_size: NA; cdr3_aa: CASSFVRPALTPLHF; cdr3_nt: TGTGCCAGCAGTTTCGTGCGGCCGGCTTTGACACCCCTCCACTTT
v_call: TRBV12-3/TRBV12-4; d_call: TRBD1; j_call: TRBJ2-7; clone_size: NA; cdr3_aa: CASRGTGDEQYF; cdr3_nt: TGTGCCAGCAGGGGGACAGGGGACGAGCAGTACTTC
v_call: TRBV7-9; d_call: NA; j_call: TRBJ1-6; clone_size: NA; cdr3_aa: CALSGARDNSPLHF; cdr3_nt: TGTGCCCTGAGTGGGGCTCGGGATAATTCACCCCTCCACTTT
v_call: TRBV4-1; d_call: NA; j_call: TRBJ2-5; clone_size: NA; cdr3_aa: CASSQVQGETQYF; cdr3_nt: TGCGCCAGCAGCCAAGTGCAGGGAGAGACCCAGTACTTC
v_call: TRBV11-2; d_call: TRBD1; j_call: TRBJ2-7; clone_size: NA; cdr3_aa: CASSGTGGLYSYEQYF; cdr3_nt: TGTGCCAGCAGCGGGACAGGGGGCCTATACTCCTACGAGCAGTACTTC
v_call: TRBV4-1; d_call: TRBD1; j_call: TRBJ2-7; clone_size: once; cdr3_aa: CASSPEQGAWEQYF; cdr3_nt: TGCGCCAGCAGCCCCGAGCAGGGGGCTTGGGAGCAGTACTTC
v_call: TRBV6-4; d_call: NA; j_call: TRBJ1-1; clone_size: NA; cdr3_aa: CASSEQRNTEAFF; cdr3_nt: TGTGCCAGCAGCGAACAGAGGAACACTGAAGCTTTCTTT
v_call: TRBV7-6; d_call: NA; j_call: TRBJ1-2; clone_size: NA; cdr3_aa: CASSLAERAGGYTF; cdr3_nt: TGTGCCAGCAGCTTAGCTGAGCGGGCTGGGGGCTACACCTTC
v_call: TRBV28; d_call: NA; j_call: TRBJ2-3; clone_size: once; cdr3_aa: CASTSGYLRTDTQYF; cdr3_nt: TGTGCCAGCACCTCGGGGTACCTGAGGACAGATACGCAGTATTTT
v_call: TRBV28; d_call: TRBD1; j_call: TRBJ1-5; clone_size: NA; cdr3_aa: CASSSQGGFPQPQHF; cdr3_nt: TGTGCCAGCAGTTCCCAGGGGGGTTTCCCCCAGCCCCAGCATTTT
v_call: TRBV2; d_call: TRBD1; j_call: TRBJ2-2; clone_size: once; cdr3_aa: CASTTGGNTGELFF; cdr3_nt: TGTGCCAGCACGACAGGGGGCAACACCGGGGAGCTGTTTTTT
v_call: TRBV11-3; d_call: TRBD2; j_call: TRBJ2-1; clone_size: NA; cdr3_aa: CASSLKRGSSYNEQFF; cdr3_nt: TGTGCCAGCAGCTTGAAGCGGGGTAGCTCCTACAATGAGCAGTTCTTC
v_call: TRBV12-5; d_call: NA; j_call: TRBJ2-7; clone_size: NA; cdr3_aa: CASAHTRGFAYEQYF; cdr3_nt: TGTGCTAGTGCTCATACAAGGGGTTTCGCCTACGAGCAGTACTTC
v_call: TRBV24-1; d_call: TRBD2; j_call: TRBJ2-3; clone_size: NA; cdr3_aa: CATSDSSGLGTDTQYF; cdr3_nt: TGTGCCACCAGTGATTCTAGCGGGTTAGGTACAGATACGCAGTATTTT
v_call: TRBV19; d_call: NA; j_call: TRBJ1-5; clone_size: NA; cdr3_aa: CATRSVNQPQHF; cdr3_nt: TGTGCCACCAGGTCAGTCAATCAGCCCCAGCATTTT
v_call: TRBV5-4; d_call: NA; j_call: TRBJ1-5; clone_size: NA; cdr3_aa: CASSLETRQGNQPQHF; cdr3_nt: TGTGCCAGCAGCTTGGAAACCCGACAGGGCAATCAGCCCCAGCATTTT
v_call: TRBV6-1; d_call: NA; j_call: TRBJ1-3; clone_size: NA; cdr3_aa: CASTAGTSGNTIYF; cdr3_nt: TGTGCCAGCACAGCGGGTACCTCTGGAAACACCATATATTTT
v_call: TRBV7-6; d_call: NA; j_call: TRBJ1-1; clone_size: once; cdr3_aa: CASSLGRWTEAFF; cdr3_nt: TGTGCCAGCAGCTTAGGGAGGTGGACTGAAGCTTTCTTT
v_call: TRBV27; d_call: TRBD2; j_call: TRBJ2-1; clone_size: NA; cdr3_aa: CASSRLAGGLGNEQFF; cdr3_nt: TGTGCCAGCAGCCGACTGGCGGGGGGGCTCGGCAATGAGCAGTTCTTC
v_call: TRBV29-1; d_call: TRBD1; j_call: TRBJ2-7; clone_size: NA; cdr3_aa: CSVAGTGGSGQYF; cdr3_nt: TGCAGCGTTGCCGGGACAGGGGGCTCCGGGCAGTACTTC
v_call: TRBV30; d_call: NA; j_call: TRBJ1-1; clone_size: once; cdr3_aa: CAWLTTQVAEAFF; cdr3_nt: TGTGCCTGGCTGACAACCCAAGTAGCTGAAGCTTTCTTT
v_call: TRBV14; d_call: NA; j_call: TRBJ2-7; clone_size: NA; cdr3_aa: CASSREKQDPGPDTDYEQYF; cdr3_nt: TGTGCCAGCAGCCGAGAAAAGCAAGACCCGGGTCCCGATACTGACTACGAGCAGTACTTC
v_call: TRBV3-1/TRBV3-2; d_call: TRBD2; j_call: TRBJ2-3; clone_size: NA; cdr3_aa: CASSQDVPLRWTSGTDTQYF; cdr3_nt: TGTGCCAGCAGCCAAGATGTCCCACTCCGCTGGACTAGCGGTACAGATACGCAGTATTTT
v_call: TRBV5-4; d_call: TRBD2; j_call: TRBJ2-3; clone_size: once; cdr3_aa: CASSLPTSGRRLGDTQYF; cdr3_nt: TGTGCCAGCAGCTTACCGACTAGCGGGAGGAGGTTGGGAGATACGCAGTATTTT
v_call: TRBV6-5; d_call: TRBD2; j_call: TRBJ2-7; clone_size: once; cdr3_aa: CASSYGGGRTHYEQYF; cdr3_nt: TGTGCCAGCAGTTACGGCGGGGGACGAACCCATTACGAGCAGTACTTC
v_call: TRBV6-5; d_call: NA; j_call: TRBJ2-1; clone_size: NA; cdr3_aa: CATKGVTGEQFF; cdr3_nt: TGTGCCACTAAGGGGGTAACGGGTGAGCAGTTCTTC
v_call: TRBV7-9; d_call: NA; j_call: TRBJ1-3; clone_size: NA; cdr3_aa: CASSLSFHASSGNTIYF; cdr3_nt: TGTGCCAGCAGCTTGAGTTTTCACGCGAGCTCTGGAAACACCATATATTTT
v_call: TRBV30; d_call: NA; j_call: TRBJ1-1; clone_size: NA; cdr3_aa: CAWSSTGGTEAFF; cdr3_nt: TGTGCCTGGAGCTCCACTGGGGGGACTGAAGCTTTCTTT
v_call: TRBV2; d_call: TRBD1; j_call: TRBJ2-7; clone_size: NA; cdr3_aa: CASNRDSHITYEQYF; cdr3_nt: TGTGCCAGCAATCGGGACAGCCACATCACCTACGAGCAGTACTTC
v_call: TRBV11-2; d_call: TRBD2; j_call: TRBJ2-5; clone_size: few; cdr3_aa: CASSLGLAGVGETQYF; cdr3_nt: TGTGCCAGCAGCTTAGGACTAGCGGGAGTGGGGGAGACCCAGTACTTC
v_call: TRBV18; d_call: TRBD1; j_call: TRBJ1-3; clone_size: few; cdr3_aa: CASSRPRDSVLLSGNTIYF; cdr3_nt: TGTGCCAGCTCAAGGCCCCGGGACAGCGTTCTACTCTCTGGAAACACCATATATTTT
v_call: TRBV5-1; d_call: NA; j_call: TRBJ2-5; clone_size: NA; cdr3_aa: CASSFQTDQEAQYF; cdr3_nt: TGCGCCAGCAGCTTCCAGACAGATCAAGAGGCCCAGTACTTC
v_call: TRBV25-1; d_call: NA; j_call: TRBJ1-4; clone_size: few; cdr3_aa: CASRSAGEKLFF; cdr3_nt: TGTGCCAGCAGGAGCGCAGGGGAAAAACTGTTTTTT
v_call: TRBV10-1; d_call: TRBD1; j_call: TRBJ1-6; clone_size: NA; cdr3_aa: CASSETGTGDSPLHF; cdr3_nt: TGCGCCAGCAGTGAGACCGGGACAGGGGATTCACCCCTCCACTTT
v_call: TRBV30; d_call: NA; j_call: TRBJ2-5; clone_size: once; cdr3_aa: CAWSSNRGETQYF; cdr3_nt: TGTGCCTGGAGTAGTAACCGGGGAGAGACCCAGTACTTC
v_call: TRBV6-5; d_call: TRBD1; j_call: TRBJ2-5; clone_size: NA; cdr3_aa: CASRRTGGLQETQYF; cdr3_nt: TGTGCCAGCAGACGGACAGGGGGTCTCCAAGAGACCCAGTACTTC
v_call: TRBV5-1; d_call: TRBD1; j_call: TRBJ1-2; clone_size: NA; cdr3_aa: CASSLAPGGYGYTF; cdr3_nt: TGCGCCAGCAGCTTGGCCCCAGGGGGCTATGGCTACACCTTC